The clone carrying this TCR beta chain was counted only a few times. The record originates from a study of blood T cells in healthy people across ages. V lost 3 bases to trimming and J lost 7 bases, with 22 bases between them. This CDR3 spans 17 amino acids. Per the germline V gene, CDR1 is LGHNA and CDR2 is YNFKEQ. Primers used in a second PCR of about 7 to 11 cycles were a sample-barcoded 5' primer and a J-beta primer mix. TCRdb ran MiXCR on the 5' RACE reads and lists one entry per CDR3 protein. In the table there are around 2 million distinct CDR3 sequences, 39% of which are singletons. In terms of origin and age, donors were healthy Caucasian individuals from Russia aged roughly 6 to 95.

V is TRBV4-2 and J is TRBJ2-1; D tentatively reads TRBD1 or TRBD2 (5 bases each). The receptor comes from a human donor in good health. Sequencing was carried out using blood. CDR3 sequence: CASSHGAEGPWMNEQFF. The CDR3 nucleotides read TGTGCCAGCAGCCACGGGGCAGAGGGGCCATGGATGAATGAGCAGTTCTTC.